The sample holds one count of the clone carrying this TCR beta chain. The sample belongs to a study of CD8 T cells in Susac syndrome. Trimming took 0 bases from V and 9 from J, leaving 15 bases between them. This CDR3 spans 15 amino acids. Germline loops: CDR1 LNHNV, CDR2 YYDKDF (reference sequence). Roughly 0.45 to 1 ug RNA was reverse transcribed with random hexamers. TCR beta CDR3 was amplified by immunoSEQ covering 54 Vbeta and 13 Jbeta. MiXCR, run by TCRdb on the immunoSEQ multiplex PCR reads, gives a single entry per CDR3 protein. The sample contains about 150,000 distinct CDR3 sequences, roughly 95% of which appear only once. The sequenced target, TCR beta, came from blood CD8+ and CD4+ T cells. The multiple sclerosis controls were treatment-naive patients with relapsing-remitting disease that was stable or active. Negative isolation yielded CD4+ and CD8+ T cells, and FACS enriched TEMRA cells.

The chain links TRBV15 to TRBJ2-1, with D tentatively TRBD1 (6 bases). This sequence was found in a human donor with multiple sclerosis. The sequenced sample was CD8+ T cells from PBMCs. This chain's CDR3 is CATSRDGGGYSEQFF. DNA of the CDR3: TGTGCCACCAGCAGAGATGGGGGCGGGTATAGTGAGCAGTTCTTC.